Below, 16 T cell receptor beta chains from the same sample are listed, as sequenced in a study of T-cell memory formation after mild COVID-19. TCRdb independently ran MiXCR on the 5' RACE reads; one entry per CDR3 protein. The sample lists about 250,000 distinct CDR3 sequences; about a sixth were seen once. Sequencing used PBMCs or a T cell subset sorted from them (not recorded which). These receptor sequences come from a man younger than 35 who had mild COVID-19 (a few samples of this study predate the infection). Cell type and time point are not known.

This clonotype was seen a few times. This chain links TRBV7-2 with TRBJ1-6, with 11 positions matching TRBD1. This CDR3 comprises 16 residues. Germline V gives CDR1 SGHTA, CDR2 FQGNSA. The V gene end was trimmed by 5 bases and the J gene end by 7 bases; junction bases not matched to a gene: 7. CDR3 loop: CASSRTGGILNSPLHF. In DNA, the CDR3 is TGTGCCAGCAGCAGGACAGGGGGCATTCTAAATTCACCCCTCCACTTT. The variable domain in full, with the rest retrieved from reference TRBV7-2 and TRBJ1-6, is GAGVSQSPSNKVTEKGKDVELRCDPISGHTALYWYRQSLGQGLEFLIYFQGNSAPDKSGLPSDRFSAERTGGSVSTLTIQRTQQEDSAVYLCASSRTGGILNSPLHFGNGTRLTVT.

A few counts support this clonotype. The chain recombines TRBV9 with TRBJ2-3; 13 positions agree with TRBD2. V lost 4 bases and J lost 1; bases outside the gene matches: 6. This CDR3 region has 17 residues. The germline V gene has CDR1 SGDLS and CDR2 YYNGEE. This CDR3 is CASSSRLAGGGTDTQYF. CDR3 in DNA: TGTGCCAGCAGCTCTAGACTAGCGGGGGGTGGCACAGATACGCAGTATTTT.

The rearrangement joins TRBV4-1 to TRBJ2-7; a weak D match, TRBD1 (5 bases). The CDR3 has 17 residues. Germline V gene lookup returns CDR1 MGHRA and CDR2 YSYEKL. V lost 1 base, J lost 3 bases, and 19 bases lay in between. The CDR3 spells CASSQGAARQGIYEQYF. CDR3 DNA sequence: TGCGCCAGCAGCCAAGGAGCAGCTCGGCAGGGAATCTACGAGCAGTACTTC.

This clonotype has only a few counts. The chain links TRBV5-1 to TRBJ2-1; tentatively, D is TRBD2 (6 bases). V was pared by 2 bases and J by 0 bases, with 12 bases between. Germline V lookup: CDR1 SGHRS, CDR2 YFSETQ. The CDR3 runs 16 residues. The CDR3 protein is CASSFIGGSSYNEQFF. The CDR3, as DNA: TGCGCCAGCAGCTTTATTGGGGGGAGCTCCTACAATGAGCAGTTCTTC. Complete variable domain (other parts from reference TRBV5-1 and TRBJ2-1): KAGVTQTPRYLIKTRGQQVTLSCSPISGHRSVSWYQQTPGQGLQFLFEYFSETQRNKGNFPGRFSGRQFSNSRSEMNVSTLELGDSALYLCASSFIGGSSYNEQFFGPGTRLTVL.

This clonotype was detected ten times or more. The chain combines TRBV24-1 with TRBJ2-3; 8 bases agree with TRBD2. After removal of 5 bases from V and 5 bases from J, the junction contained 11 bases not matched to a gene. Germline lookup yields CDR1 KGHDR and CDR2 SFDVKD. The CDR3 totals 16 residues. The CDR3 bases are TGTGCCACCAGTGGGGAGTCCGGGGGGGCGGAAGATACGCAGTATTTT. The encoded protein is CATSGESGGAEDTQYF.

V and J are TRBV29-1 and TRBJ1-4; D might be TRBD1 (5 bases). V was shortened by 1 base and J by 3 bases, with 12 bases between the two germline ends. This CDR3 is 15 amino acids long. Germline V gene sequence: CDR1 SQVTM, CDR2 ANQGSEA. The CDR3 region is CSVEGGAGANEKLFF. The DNA of the CDR3 is TGCAGCGTTGAAGGCGGAGCGGGGGCTAATGAAAAACTGTTTTTT.

The J gene is TRBJ2-7, the V gene TRBV6-5; possible D gene TRBD1, 6 bases. CDR3 length: 16 residues. Germline V gene sequence: CDR1 MNHEY, CDR2 SVGAGI. V was clipped by 6 bases and J by 3 bases, with 21 bases between them. CDR3 loop: CASRTLGGRGGYEQYF. CDR3 DNA: TGTGCCAGCAGGACCCTAGGGGGAAGGGGCGGCTACGAGCAGTACTTC.

The rearrangement links TRBV6-2 or TRBV6-3 to TRBJ2-7; either TRBD1 or TRBD2 may fit D (5 bases each). Deletions cut 0 bases from V and 3 bases from J, with 9 bases between. Germline CDR1 reads MNHEY; CDR2 reads SVGEGT. The length of the CDR3 is 14 residues. The chain's CDR3 is CASSYSGGGYEQYV. The CDR3 DNA sequence: TGTGCCAGCAGTTACTCTGGGGGTGGCTACGAGCAGTACGTC.

The sample holds many counts of this clonotype. The CDR3 loop is CSVLPFPGQGAYEQYF. The CDR3 nucleotides read TGCAGCGTTCTTCCCTTCCCGGGACAGGGGGCCTACGAGCAGTACTTC. The chain links TRBV29-1 to TRBJ2-7, with TRBD1 identical over 11 bases. CDR1 SQVTM and CDR2 ANQGSEA come from the germline V gene. The V gene end was trimmed by 5 bases and the J gene end by 2 bases; junction bases not matched to a gene: 11. The CDR3 has 16 residues.

The DNA of the CDR3 is TGCAGTGCTAGAGGGACGGACGATACGAACGAGCAGTACTTC. Its protein product is CSARGTDDTNEQYF. J is TRBJ2-7 and V is TRBV20-1, with D unclear. The CDR3 totals 14 residues. Looked up from germline, CDR1 is DFQATT and CDR2 is SNEGSKA (reference sequence). The ends were cut back, 1 base at V and 5 bases at J, with 15 bases in the middle.

This clonotype was detected ten times or more. The chain carries TRBV25-1 and TRBJ2-5, with 8 bases matching TRBD2. CDR3 length equals 13 residues. From germline, CDR1 is MGHDK and CDR2 SYGVNS. The V gene end was trimmed by 6 bases and the J gene end by 1 base; junction bases not matched to a gene: 1. This CDR3 is CASRAGAQETQYF. CDR3 sequence (DNA): TGTGCCAGCAGAGCGGGGGCCCAAGAGACCCAGTACTTC.

This clonotype was seen only once. The J gene is TRBJ1-1, the V gene TRBV6-5, with 9 bases aligning to TRBD1. V shed 5 bases, J shed 5 bases, and the junction held 6 bases outside the gene matches. CDR1 and CDR2 from the germline V gene are MNHEY and SVGAGI. The CDR3 consists of 14 residues. The CDR3 is CASSHQGTGTEAFF. CDR3 nucleotides: TGTGCCAGCAGTCACCAAGGGACAGGGACTGAAGCTTTCTTT.

V gene TRBV4-1 combines with J gene TRBJ2-5; D is undetermined. Looked up from germline, CDR1 is MGHRA and CDR2 is YSYEKL. V was clipped by 0 bases and J by 5 bases, with 10 bases between them. This CDR3 comprises 14 residues. Here the CDR3 reads CASSQEYHSETQYF. DNA of the CDR3: TGCGCCAGCAGCCAAGAATATCACAGCGAGACCCAGTACTTC.

In this sample, this clonotype turned up a few times. This rearrangement joins TRBV5-4 to TRBJ2-3; possibly TRBD2 for D (6 bases). Per the germline V gene, CDR1 is SGHNT and CDR2 is YYREEE (reference sequence). V was pared by 0 bases and J by 4 bases, with 9 bases between. This CDR3 region has 14 residues. The CDR3 reads CASSLVVAADTQYF. CDR3 DNA: TGTGCCAGCAGCTTGGTGGTAGCGGCAGATACGCAGTATTTT.

This clonotype appeared once. The rearrangement links TRBV28 to TRBJ2-3; weak D call: TRBD1 (6 bases). Deletions cut 11 bases from V and 1 base from J, with 10 bases between. Germline CDR1 is MDHEN and CDR2 is SYDVKM. This CDR3 region has 12 residues. CDR3 region: CACGQRTDTQYF. CDR3 coding DNA: TGTGCCTGCGGACAGCGCACAGATACGCAGTATTTT.

This clonotype was counted many times. The J gene is TRBJ2-2, the V gene TRBV3-1; D uncertain. Trimming removed 1 base from V and 6 bases from J, with 9 bases in between. Looked up from germline, CDR1 is LGHDT and CDR2 is YNNKEL (reference sequence). CDR3 size: 14 residues. CDR3 in amino acids: CASSQGWVAGELFF. The DNA for the CDR3 is TGTGCCAGCAGCCAAGGTTGGGTTGCCGGGGAGCTGTTTTTT. The full variable domain, completed using reference TRBV3-1 and TRBJ2-2, is DTAVSQTPKYLVTQMGNDKSIKCEQNLGHDTMYWYKQDSKKFLKIMFSYNNKELIINETVPNRFSPKSPDKAHLNLHINSLELGDSAVYFCASSQGWVAGELFFGEGSRLTVL.